The sequence of this TCR beta chain was determined in a study of blood T cells in healthy people across ages. This clonotype has just one count. The CDR3 is 19 amino acids. V lost 5 bases to trimming and J lost 8 bases, with 30 bases between them. Germline V CDR1 and CDR2: SGHTA, FQGNSA. It was with a sample-barcoded 5' primer and a J-beta primer mix that a second PCR of roughly 7 to 12 cycles was run. Each CDR3 protein is one row after TCRdb ran MiXCR on the 5' RACE reads. The data contain 700,000 to 950,000 distinct CDR3 sequences, 58% of them singletons. This sequence originates from a man aged 30-40 years in good health. V usage is TRBV7-2 and J usage is TRBJ2-2; possibly TRBD2 for D (6 bases). Sequenced input: blood. CDR3: CASSTNARGTGGVGGELFF. CDR3 DNA sequence: TGTGCCAGCAGCACAAATGCCCGCGGCACTGGAGGGGTGGGAGGGGAGCTGTTTTTT.